This T cell receptor beta chain is drawn from a study of control samples from healthy donors and cancer patients (dated by TCRdb to 2019 to 2021). Concerning this clone itself: Its target antigen remains unknown. No base quality information exists; no much larger clone differs at one position.

Library preparation employed the immunoSEQ multiplex PCR assay. What TCRdb holds here is the immuneACCESS table cut down to in-frame rearrangements. Part of the clones is not present; checked against another copy, under half of the missing clones reflect an unresolved V gene, and the others are unexplained. This sample lists around 100,000 clones; about 89% were detected once. The biggest ten clones account for roughly 19% of the sample. The CDR3 covers 13 residues, taking in both the cysteine and the phenylalanine. CDR3 DNA only is kept here, 39 bases in frame from base 1. CDR1 and CDR2 are drawn from the germline V gene: SQVTM, ANQGSEA. A distance of 10 bases separates the germline ends of V and J, which lose 7 bases and 0 bases respectively.

This sequence originates from a man aged 55 to 70 with lung cancer. Sequenced: PBMCs. The sequence links TRBV29-1 to TRBJ2-1; the D gene lacks a confident call. The DNA reads TGCAGCGCACCTAAGAGCTCCTACAATGAGCAGTTCTTC. Translation gives CSAPKSSYNEQFF.